The text below deals with one T cell receptor beta chain. Its specificity is not known. The data were produced by immunoSEQ multiplex PCR, yet TCRdb's version contains in-frame clones alone and is incomplete. Among around 70,000 clones listed, around 95% were seen once. The CDR3 is 11 residues long. The V gene's germline CDR1 is MDHEN and CDR2 SYDVKM. Trimming removed 0 bases from V and 11 bases from J, with 7 bases in between. This entry is derived from a study of cytomegalovirus exposure and HLA in healthy donors. Study-wide results and caveats: Most TCR sequences were seen very rarely across donors, but some public TCRs occurred in many. High specificity and sensitivity for cytomegalovirus status were reported for the classifier.

The sequenced sample consisted of PBMCs. This chain connects TRBV28 to TRBJ1-1, with D possibly matching TRBD1 (5 bases). The TCR comes from a young woman in good health and CMV-seronegative. The CDR3 here is CASSLWGRAFF. CDR3 bases: TGTGCCAGCAGTTTATGGGGGCGGGCTTTCTTT.